Presented here are 29 T cell receptor beta chains from one specimen sequenced in a study of blood T cell repertoires in COVID-19 (dated by TCRdb to 2018 to 2021). Libraries came from the immunoSEQ multiplex PCR assay. Sourced from immuneACCESS, this table was stored by TCRdb with only in-frame sequences that have V and J called. A share of the clones is absent; for the studies checked, an unresolved V gene accounts for under half, and the remainder has no known explanation. The sample data list 170,000 or so clones, and roughly 90% of these were observed just once. The top ten clonotypes cover more than 6.5% of the sample. Material for sequencing was PBMCs or T cells enriched from blood (not recorded which). Receptors were obtained from a woman aged 50 to 60 who had recovered from COVID-19.

J is TRBJ2-5 and V is TRBV7-2; D may be TRBD1 (6 bases). The CDR3 runs 13 residues. CDR1 is SGHTA and CDR2 is FQGNSA in the germline V gene. Trimming shortened V by 4 bases and J by 7 bases, and 13 bases separated the two germline ends. The CDR3 nucleotides are TGTGCCAGCAGCTCGGCCATAGGGGGGACCCAGTACTTC. Protein sequence: CASSSAIGGTQYF.

V is TRBV4-3 and J is TRBJ1-5, with D unresolved. The CDR3 has 15 amino acids. Germline V lookup: CDR1 LGHNA, CDR2 YSLEER. Trimming took off 0 bases at V and 0 bases at J, with 6 bases between the two ends. This CDR3 reads CASSQDVDSNQPQHF. DNA of the CDR3: TGCGCCAGCAGCCAAGACGTAGATAGCAATCAGCCCCAGCATTTT.

The chain recombines TRBV30 with TRBJ2-2; a weak D match, TRBD2 (5 bases). The V and J ends lost 6 bases and 4 bases respectively, with 15 bases between them. Germline lookup yields CDR1 GTSNPN and CDR2 SVGIG (reference sequence). CDR3 size: 14 residues. The CDR3 protein is CACLANRGTGELFF. The CDR3 DNA reads as TGTGCCTGTTTGGCAAACCGGGGCACCGGGGAGCTGTTTTTT.

V gene TRBV11-3 combines with J gene TRBJ1-1; D is unresolved. Trimming stripped 1 base from V and 2 bases from J, with 5 bases between. Germline CDR1 is SGHNT and CDR2 is YENEEA. This CDR3 has 13 amino acids. CDR3 loop: CASSLGPNTEAFF. The CDR3 DNA sequence: TGTGCCAGCAGCTTAGGGCCTAACACTGAAGCTTTCTTT. The full variable domain, completed using reference TRBV11-3 and TRBJ1-1, is EAGVVQSPRYKIIEKKQPVAFWCNPISGHNTLYWYLQNLGQGPELLIRYENEEAVDDSQLPKDRFSAERLKGVDSTLKIQPAELGDSAVYLCASSLGPNTEAFFGQGTRLTVV.

The J gene is TRBJ2-1, the V gene TRBV6-5; TRBD1 agrees at 11 bases. The CDR3 has 15 amino acids. The V and J ends lost 7 bases and 8 bases, in that order; junction bases with no gene match: 10. The germline V gene encodes CDR1 MNHEY and CDR2 SVGAGI. CDR3 sequence reads: CASIYGTGGFYEQFF. The CDR3 nucleotides are TGTGCCAGCATATATGGGACAGGGGGGTTCTATGAGCAGTTCTTC.

The chain uses TRBV21-1 and TRBJ2-3; the table gives TRBD1 as D, unverified against the DNA. TRBV21-1 has pseudogene status. This CDR3 spans 16 amino acids. CDR3 protein: CASSLWPGQGPDTQYF. For the CDR3, the DNA is TGTGCCAGCAGTTTATGGCCGGGACAGGGGCCAGATACGCAGTATTTT.

The gene calls are TRBV7-9 and TRBJ1-1; weak D call: TRBD1 (6 bases). From germline, CDR1 is SEHNR and CDR2 FQNEAQ (reference sequence). Trimming removed 6 bases from V and 4 bases from J, with 21 bases in between. The CDR3 consists of 16 residues. The CDR3 nucleotides are TGTGCCAGCAGTGACAGGATGGTTGGCCTGGGCACTGAAGCTTTCTTT. Translation: CASSDRMVGLGTEAFF.

The chain has TRBV13 and TRBJ2-1; possibly TRBD2 for D (6 bases). The V and J ends lost 5 bases and 1 base respectively, with 15 bases between them. Germline V gives CDR1 PRHDT, CDR2 FYEKMQ (reference sequence). This CDR3 is 16 amino acids long. The CDR3 nucleotides are TGTGCCAGCAGCCCCTGGGGCGGGGCGTCCTACAATGAGCAGTTCTTC. It encodes CASSPWGGASYNEQFF.

The rearrangement links TRBV19 to TRBJ2-2; TRBD2 matches 7 bases. The CDR3 is made up of 16 amino acids. V was clipped by 3 bases and J by 3 bases; unmatched bases: 7. Germline V gene sequence: CDR1 LNHDA, CDR2 SQIVND (reference sequence). In DNA, the CDR3 is TGTGCCAGTAGTATGTTCCGGACTAGAGACACCGGGGAGCTGTTTTTT. Amino acids: CASSMFRTRDTGELFF.

This chain connects TRBV7-3 to TRBJ2-3; 9 nucleotides match TRBD2. This CDR3 contains 15 residues. The V segment lost 3 bases and the J segment 5 bases; nucleotides outside the gene matches: 6. The germline CDR1 and CDR2 sequences are SGHTA and FQGTGA. In DNA, the CDR3 is TGTGCCAGCAGCTTCGGGACTAGCAGGAGAGATACGCAGTATTTT. Translated: CASSFGTSRRDTQYF.

The CDR3 spells CASSQGNRGMNTEAFF. CDR3 nucleotide sequence: TGCGCCAGCAGCCAAGGAAATAGGGGCATGAACACTGAAGCTTTCTTT. The chain uses TRBV4-1 and TRBJ1-1, with a tentative D call TRBD1 (5 bases). V was trimmed by 1 base and J by 0 bases, leaving 12 bases between them. CDR1 is MGHRA, CDR2 YSYEKL, per germline. The CDR3 length is 16 residues.

V and J are TRBV9 and TRBJ1-1; D is unresolved. CDR1 is SGDLS and CDR2 is YYNGEE in the germline V gene. CDR3 length equals 15 residues. Deletions cut 3 bases from V and 3 bases from J, with 15 bases between. CDR3 DNA: TGTGCCAGCAGCGCGGATGGAGGGCCCGACACTGAAGCTTTCTTT. Translating gives CASSADGGPDTEAFF.

The genes are TRBV2 and TRBJ1-2; D ambiguous. Germline lookup yields CDR1 SNHLY and CDR2 FYNNEI. The CDR3 spans 13 residues. The V end lost 3 bases, the J end lost 6 bases, and 11 bases lay between the germline ends. For the CDR3, the DNA is TGTGCCAGCAGTGAGAGGGCCTGGGATGGCTACACCTTC. Its protein is CASSERAWDGYTF.

The J gene is TRBJ2-7, the V gene TRBV28, with D hard to call. Per the germline V gene, CDR1 is MDHEN and CDR2 is SYDVKM. The CDR3 length is 14 residues. V was shortened by 3 bases and J by 2 bases, with 11 bases between the two germline ends. The CDR3 DNA is TGTGCCAGCAGTTTTGGGCGCCCACCCTACGAGCAGTACTTC. Its translation is CASSFGRPPYEQYF. Full variable domain (missing parts from reference TRBV28 and TRBJ2-7): DVKVTQSSRYLVKRTGEKVFLECVQDMDHENMFWYRQDPGLGLRLIYFSYDVKMKEKGDIPEGYSVSREKKERFSLILESASTNQTSMYLCASSFGRPPYEQYFGPGTRLTVT.

The chain carries TRBV7-2 and TRBJ2-5; D ambiguous. The length of the CDR3 is 14 residues. The V gene lost 2 bases and the J gene lost 3 bases, with 10 bases spanning the gap. Germline lookup yields CDR1 SGHTA and CDR2 FQGNSA. The CDR3 sequence is CASSLSPVKETQYF. The CDR3 DNA reads as TGTGCCAGCAGCTTAAGCCCGGTCAAAGAGACCCAGTACTTC.

This chain joins TRBV6-5 and TRBJ1-2, with TRBD1 identical over 9 bases. V lost 10 bases, J lost 8 bases, and 5 bases stayed unmatched. The length of the CDR3 is 11 residues. CDR1 is MNHEY, CDR2 SVGAGI, per germline. The CDR3 loop reads CAIGQGYGYTF. The CDR3 DNA reads TGTGCCATCGGACAGGGGTACGGCTACACCTTC.

The chain carries TRBV6-6 and TRBJ1-6; no firm D call. Trimming removed 2 bases from V and 7 bases from J, with 15 bases in between. The CDR3 length is 16 residues. The germline gives CDR1 MNHNY, CDR2 SVGAGI (reference sequence). CDR3 amino acids: CASSYPEGRGNSPLHF. CDR3 DNA: TGTGCCAGCAGTTACCCAGAGGGCAGAGGCAATTCACCCCTCCACTTT.

V and J are TRBV19 and TRBJ1-5; the match to TRBD1 covers 7 bases. The ends lost 4 bases at V and 0 bases at J; junction bases unmatched: 3. The germline V gene encodes CDR1 LNHDA and CDR2 SQIVND (reference sequence). The CDR3 covers 15 residues. CDR3 DNA: TGTGCCAGTAGTAAGACAGGGAATAGCAATCAGCCCCAGCATTTT. Amino acid sequence: CASSKTGNSNQPQHF. The whole variable domain, filled in from reference TRBV19 and TRBJ1-5, reads DGGITQSPKYLFRKEGQNVTLSCEQNLNHDAMYWYRQDPGQGLRLIYYSQIVNDFQKGDIAEGYSVSREKKESFPLTVTSAQKNPTAFYLCASSKTGNSNQPQHFGDGTRLSIL.

The rearrangement uses TRBV11-2 and TRBJ1-2; weak D call: TRBD1 (5 bases). The CDR3 has 14 residues. Per germline, CDR1 SGHAT and CDR2 FQNNGV. The ends were cut back, 0 bases at V and 7 bases at J, with 12 bases in the middle. The CDR3: CASSLDAGRGGYTF. The CDR3, as DNA: TGTGCCAGCAGCTTAGATGCAGGGCGGGGTGGCTACACCTTC.

The V gene is TRBV19, the J gene TRBJ1-4; a weak D match, TRBD1 (6 bases). Per the germline V gene, CDR1 is LNHDA and CDR2 is SQIVND (reference sequence). The CDR3 has 14 residues. V lost 5 bases and J 5 bases, leaving 12 bases between the germline ends. The CDR3 DNA reads TGTGCCAGTAGTCACAGGGTAAAAAATGAAAAACTGTTTTTT. Translating it yields CASSHRVKNEKLFF.

This chain joins TRBV15 and TRBJ1-1, with a weak D call TRBD1 (6 bases). The V end was cut by 11 bases, the J end by 6 bases, with 25 bases between. The length of the CDR3 is 15 residues. CDR1 is LNHNV, CDR2 YYDKDF, per germline (reference sequence). Here the CDR3 reads CASSNTITGRAEAFF. Here the CDR3 DNA reads TGTGCCTCTTCAAATACCATAACAGGGCGGGCTGAAGCTTTCTTT.

The chain couples TRBV5-1 to TRBJ1-4; tentative D call: TRBD1 (5 bases). The CDR3 is 13 amino acids. The ends were cut back, 4 bases at V and 8 bases at J, with 12 bases in the middle. Germline V gene lookup returns CDR1 SGHRS and CDR2 YFSETQ. CDR3 amino acids: CASSQGVSEKLFF. Here the CDR3 DNA reads TGCGCCAGCAGCCAAGGGGTATCGGAAAAACTGTTTTTT.

V is TRBV27 and J is TRBJ2-6, with D possibly being TRBD1 (6 bases). The CDR3 has 16 amino acids. Germline CDR1 MNHEY, CDR2 SMNVEV (reference sequence). V lost 6 bases to trimming and J lost 0 bases, with 12 bases between them. DNA for the CDR3: TGTGCCAGCAGGCACACAGGGACCTCTGGGGCCAACGTCCTGACTTTC. Protein: CASRHTGTSGANVLTF.

This CDR3 reads CASRAGQQNTEAFF. In nucleotides, the CDR3 is TGCGCCAGCAGGGCGGGACAGCAGAACACTGAAGCTTTCTTT. The V gene is TRBV5-1, the J gene TRBJ1-1, with 7 nucleotides matching TRBD1. CDR3 length: 14 residues. CDR1 and CDR2 from the germline V gene are SGHRS and YFSETQ. The V segment lost 5 bases and the J segment 1 base; nucleotides outside the gene matches: 5.

This sequence joins TRBV5-1 and TRBJ1-2; no clear D. Trimming cost V 0 bases and J 7 bases, with 13 bases left between them. From germline, CDR1 is SGHRS and CDR2 YFSETQ. This CDR3 has 14 amino acids. CDR3 protein: CASSLGDIGGGYTF. CDR3 bases: TGCGCCAGCAGCTTGGGTGACATCGGTGGTGGCTACACCTTC.

The CDR3 sequence is CASSLDHGTNEKLFF. The CDR3 nucleotides read TGTGCCAGCAGCTTAGATCACGGAACTAATGAAAAACTGTTTTTT. The chain is built from TRBV7-9 and TRBJ1-4; D is unclear. The CDR3 consists of 15 residues. Germline V gene sequence: CDR1 SEHNR, CDR2 FQNEAQ (reference sequence). With 1 base removed from V and 1 base from J, the gap between germline ends came to 7 bases.

The chain carries TRBV7-2 and TRBJ1-2, with a tentative D call TRBD1 (6 bases). CDR3 length: 15 amino acids. CDR1 and CDR2 (germline): SGHTA, FQGNSA. V was clipped by 4 bases and J by 6 bases, with 18 bases between them. Here the CDR3 reads CASSYLSAGEHGYTF. The CDR3, as DNA: TGTGCCAGCAGCTACCTCTCGGCAGGGGAGCATGGCTACACCTTC. The whole variable domain, remainder taken from reference TRBV7-2 and TRBJ1-2, is GAGVSQSPSNKVTEKGKDVELRCDPISGHTALYWYRQSLGQGLEFLIYFQGNSAPDKSGLPSDRFSAERTGGSVSTLTIQRTQQEDSAVYLCASSYLSAGEHGYTFGSGTRLTVV.

J is TRBJ1-2 and V is TRBV11-2, with TRBD1 matching 7 bases. Trimming took 3 bases from V and 4 from J; bases not matched to a gene: 14. CDR1 and CDR2 (germline): SGHAT, FQNNGV. This CDR3 has 17 residues. CDR3 nucleotide sequence: TGTGCCAGCAGCTTTACTCCGGGACAGACCCGGCGCTATGGCTACACCTTC. Amino acid sequence: CASSFTPGQTRRYGYTF.

The chain has TRBV7-9 and TRBJ1-5; weak D call: TRBD1 (5 bases). Between the trimmed V and J ends, which lost 1 base and 9 bases, there was a span of 10 bases. From germline, CDR1 is SEHNR and CDR2 FQNEAQ (reference sequence). CDR3 length: 13 amino acids. The CDR3, as DNA: TGTGCCAGCAGCTTAGAGGACACCCCGCCCCAGCATTTT. Its translation is CASSLEDTPPQHF.